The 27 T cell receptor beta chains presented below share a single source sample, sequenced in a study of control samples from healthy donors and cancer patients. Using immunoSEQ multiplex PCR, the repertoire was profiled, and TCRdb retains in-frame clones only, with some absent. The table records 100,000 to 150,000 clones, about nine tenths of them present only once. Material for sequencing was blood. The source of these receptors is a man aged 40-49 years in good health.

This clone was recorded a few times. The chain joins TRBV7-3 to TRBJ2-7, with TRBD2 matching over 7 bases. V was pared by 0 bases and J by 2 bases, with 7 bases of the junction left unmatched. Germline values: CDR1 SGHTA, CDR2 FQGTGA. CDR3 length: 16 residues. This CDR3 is CASSLTGGVSPYEQYF. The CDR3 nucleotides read TGTGCCAGCAGCTTAACGGGAGGGGTCTCACCCTACGAGCAGTACTTC.

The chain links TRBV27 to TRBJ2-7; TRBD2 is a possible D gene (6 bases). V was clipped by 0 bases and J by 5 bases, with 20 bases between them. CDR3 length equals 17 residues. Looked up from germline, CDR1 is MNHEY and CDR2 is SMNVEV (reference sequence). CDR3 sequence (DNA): TGTGCCAGCAGTTTATCGCCCCGCCACCAGGAGGGCCACGAGCAGTACTTC. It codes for CASSLSPRHQEGHEQYF.

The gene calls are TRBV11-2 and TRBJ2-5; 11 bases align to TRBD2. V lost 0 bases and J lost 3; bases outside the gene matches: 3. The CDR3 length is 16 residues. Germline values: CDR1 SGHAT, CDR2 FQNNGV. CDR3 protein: CASSLELAGAKETQYF. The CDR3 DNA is TGTGCCAGCAGCTTAGAACTAGCGGGGGCGAAAGAGACCCAGTACTTC.

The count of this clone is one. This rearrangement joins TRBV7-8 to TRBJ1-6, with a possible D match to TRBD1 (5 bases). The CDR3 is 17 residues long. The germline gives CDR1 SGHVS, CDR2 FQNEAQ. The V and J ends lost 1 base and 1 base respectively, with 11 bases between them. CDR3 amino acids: CASSLVRDSSYNSPLHF. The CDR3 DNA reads TGTGCCAGCAGCTTAGTCCGTGACAGTTCCTATAATTCACCCCTCCACTTT.

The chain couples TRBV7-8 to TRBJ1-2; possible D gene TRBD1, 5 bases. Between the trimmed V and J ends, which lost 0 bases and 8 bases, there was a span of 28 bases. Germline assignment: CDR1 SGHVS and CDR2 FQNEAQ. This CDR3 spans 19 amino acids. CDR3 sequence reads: CASSLAILAGERPGRGYTF. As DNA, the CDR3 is TGTGCCAGCAGCTTAGCTATCTTGGCGGGGGAGCGGCCGGGAAGGGGCTACACCTTC.

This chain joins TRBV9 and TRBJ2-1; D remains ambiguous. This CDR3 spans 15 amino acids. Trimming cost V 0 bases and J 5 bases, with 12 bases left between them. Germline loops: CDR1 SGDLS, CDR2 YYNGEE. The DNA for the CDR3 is TGTGCCAGCAGCGTAGTTGGGCACGTCGACAATGAGCAGTTCTTC. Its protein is CASSVVGHVDNEQFF.

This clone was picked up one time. The CDR3 region has the DNA TGTGCTAGTGGTCCGGACTTCATCTACGAGCAGTACTTC. This translates into CASGPDFIYEQYF. This chain links TRBV12-5 with TRBJ2-7; possible D gene TRBD2, 5 bases. CDR1 is LGHNT and CDR2 is FRNRAP in the germline V gene. V lost 5 bases, J lost 3 bases, and 11 bases lay in between. This CDR3 has 13 residues.

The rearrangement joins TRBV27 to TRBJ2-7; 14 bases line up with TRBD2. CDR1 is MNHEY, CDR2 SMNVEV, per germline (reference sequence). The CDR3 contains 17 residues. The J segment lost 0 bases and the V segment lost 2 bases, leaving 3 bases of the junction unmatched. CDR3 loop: CASSLRLAGGLSYEQYF. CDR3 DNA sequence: TGTGCCAGCAGTTTAAGACTAGCGGGGGGGCTCTCCTACGAGCAGTACTTC.

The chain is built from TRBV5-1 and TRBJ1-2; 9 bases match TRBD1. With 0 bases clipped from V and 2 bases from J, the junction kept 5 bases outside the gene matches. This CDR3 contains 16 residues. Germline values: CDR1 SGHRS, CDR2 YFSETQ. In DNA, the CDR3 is TGCGCCAGCAGCTTGGCCCCGGGACAGGGAAACTATGGCTACACCTTC. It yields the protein CASSLAPGQGNYGYTF.

CDR3 in amino acids: CASSFGTAGYEQYF. CDR3 nucleotides: TGTGCCAGCAGCTTTGGGACAGCCGGCTACGAGCAGTACTTC. The J gene is TRBJ2-7, the V gene TRBV11-3, with TRBD1 matching 7 bases. Germline V gene lookup returns CDR1 SGHNT and CDR2 YENEEA. This CDR3 spans 14 amino acids. Trimming took 3 bases from V and 3 from J; bases not matched to a gene: 5.

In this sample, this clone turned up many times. The CDR3 nucleotides read TGTGCCAGCAGCTTGGCCCTTGGGTTTGGTGGCTACACCTTC. It yields the protein CASSLALGFGGYTF. V is TRBV5-8 and J is TRBJ1-2, with D uncertain. The length of the CDR3 is 14 residues. Germline values: CDR1 SGHTS, CDR2 YDEGEE. V lost 0 bases to trimming and J lost 7 bases, with 13 bases between them.

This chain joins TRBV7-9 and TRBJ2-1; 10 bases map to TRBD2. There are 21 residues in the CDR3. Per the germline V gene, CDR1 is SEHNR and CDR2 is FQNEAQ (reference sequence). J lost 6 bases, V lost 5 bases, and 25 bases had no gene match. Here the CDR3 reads CASSTPSRRTSGSRRSNEQFF. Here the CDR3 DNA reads TGTGCCAGCAGCACCCCCAGTAGAAGGACTAGCGGTTCTCGCCGGAGCAATGAGCAGTTCTTC.

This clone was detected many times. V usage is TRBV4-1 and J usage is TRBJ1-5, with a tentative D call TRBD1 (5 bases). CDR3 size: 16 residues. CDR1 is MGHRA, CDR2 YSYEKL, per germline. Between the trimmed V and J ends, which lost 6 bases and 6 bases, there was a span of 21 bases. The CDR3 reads CASRRTDRERGQPQHF. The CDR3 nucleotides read TGCGCCAGCAGGCGAACCGACAGAGAAAGAGGTCAGCCCCAGCATTTT.

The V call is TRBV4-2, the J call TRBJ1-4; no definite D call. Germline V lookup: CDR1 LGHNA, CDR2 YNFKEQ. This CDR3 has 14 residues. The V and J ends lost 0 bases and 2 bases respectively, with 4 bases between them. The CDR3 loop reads CASSQDFTNEKLFF. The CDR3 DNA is TGTGCCAGCAGCCAAGATTTTACTAATGAAAAACTGTTTTTT.

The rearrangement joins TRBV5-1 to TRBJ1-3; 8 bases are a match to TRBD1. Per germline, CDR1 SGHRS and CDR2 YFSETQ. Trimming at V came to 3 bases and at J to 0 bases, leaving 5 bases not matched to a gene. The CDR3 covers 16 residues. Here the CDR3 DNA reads TGCGCCAGCAGCTGGATGACAGGGGACTCTGGAAACACCATATATTTT. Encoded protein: CASSWMTGDSGNTIYF.

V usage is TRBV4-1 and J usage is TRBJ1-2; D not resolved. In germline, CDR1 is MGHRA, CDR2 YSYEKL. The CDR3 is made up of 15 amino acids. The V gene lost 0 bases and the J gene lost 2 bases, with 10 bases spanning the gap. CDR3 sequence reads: CASSQEGSSNYGYTF. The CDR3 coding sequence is TGCGCCAGCAGCCAAGAGGGGTCTTCAAACTATGGCTACACCTTC.

CDR3 amino acids: CASSQVMETQYF. The CDR3 nucleotides read TGTGCCAGCAGCCAGGTTATGGAGACCCAGTACTTC. The chain carries TRBV3-1 (or the pseudogene TRBV3-2) and TRBJ2-5; D unclear. V lost 3 bases to trimming and J lost 5 bases, with 7 bases between them. The germline CDR1 and CDR2 sequences are LGHDT and YNNKEL (reference sequence). The CDR3 consists of 12 residues.

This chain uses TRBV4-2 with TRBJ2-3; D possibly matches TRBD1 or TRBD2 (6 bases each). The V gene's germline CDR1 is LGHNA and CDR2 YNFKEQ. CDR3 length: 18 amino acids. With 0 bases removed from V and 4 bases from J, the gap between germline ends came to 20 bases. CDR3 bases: TGTGCCAGCAGCCAAGATACGGCGGGGACATCTAGCGCAGATACGCAGTATTTT. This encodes CASSQDTAGTSSADTQYF.

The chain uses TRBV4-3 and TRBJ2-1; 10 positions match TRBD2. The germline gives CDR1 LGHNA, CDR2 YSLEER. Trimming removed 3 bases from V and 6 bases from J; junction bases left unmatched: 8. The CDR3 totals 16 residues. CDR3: CASSQGLLAGVNEQFF. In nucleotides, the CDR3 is TGCGCCAGCAGCCAGGGTCTTCTAGCGGGGGTCAATGAGCAGTTCTTC.

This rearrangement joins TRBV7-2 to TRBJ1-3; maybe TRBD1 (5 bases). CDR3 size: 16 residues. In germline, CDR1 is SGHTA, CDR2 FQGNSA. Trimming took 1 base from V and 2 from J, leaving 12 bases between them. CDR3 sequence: CASSLGGTLAGNTIYF. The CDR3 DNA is TGTGCCAGCAGCTTAGGGGGCACTTTGGCTGGAAACACCATATATTTT. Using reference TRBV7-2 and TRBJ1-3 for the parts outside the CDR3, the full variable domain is GAGVSQSPSNKVTEKGKDVELRCDPISGHTALYWYRQSLGQGLEFLIYFQGNSAPDKSGLPSDRFSAERTGGSVSTLTIQRTQQEDSAVYLCASSLGGTLAGNTIYFGEGSWLTVV.

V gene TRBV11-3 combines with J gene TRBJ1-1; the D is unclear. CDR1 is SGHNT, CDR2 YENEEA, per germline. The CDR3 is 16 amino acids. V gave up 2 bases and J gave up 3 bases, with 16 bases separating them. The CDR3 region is CASSLHSSPRDTEAFF. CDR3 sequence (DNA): TGTGCCAGCAGCTTACATTCGAGTCCCCGAGACACTGAAGCTTTCTTT.

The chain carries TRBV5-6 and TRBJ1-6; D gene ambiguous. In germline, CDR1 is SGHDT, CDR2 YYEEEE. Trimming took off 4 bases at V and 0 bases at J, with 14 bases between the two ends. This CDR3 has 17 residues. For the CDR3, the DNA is TGTGCCAGCAGCCGCCGGCAGCAGAGCTCCTATAATTCACCCCTCCACTTT. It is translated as CASSRRQQSSYNSPLHF.

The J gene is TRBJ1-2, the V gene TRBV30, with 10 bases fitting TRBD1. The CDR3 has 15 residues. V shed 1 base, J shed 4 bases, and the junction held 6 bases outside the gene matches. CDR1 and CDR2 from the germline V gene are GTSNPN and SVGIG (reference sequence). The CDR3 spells CAWSAPGTGVYGYTF. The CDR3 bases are TGTGCCTGGAGTGCTCCCGGGACAGGGGTCTATGGCTACACCTTC.

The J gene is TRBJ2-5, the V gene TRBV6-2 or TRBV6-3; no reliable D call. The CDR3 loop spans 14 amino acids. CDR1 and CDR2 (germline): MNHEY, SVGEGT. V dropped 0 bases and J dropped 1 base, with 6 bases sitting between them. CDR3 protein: CASSYSGFQETQYF. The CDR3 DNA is TGTGCCAGCAGTTACTCAGGCTTCCAAGAGACCCAGTACTTC.

The CDR3 DNA sequence: TGCGCCAGCAGCTTGGCCAATCTCGTACGCGCAGAGACCCAGTACTTC. Protein product: CASSLANLVRAETQYF. V usage is TRBV5-1 and J usage is TRBJ2-5; D is ambiguous. This CDR3 has 16 residues. V was shortened by 0 bases and J by 4 bases, with 16 bases between the two germline ends. Germline CDR1 SGHRS, CDR2 YFSETQ.

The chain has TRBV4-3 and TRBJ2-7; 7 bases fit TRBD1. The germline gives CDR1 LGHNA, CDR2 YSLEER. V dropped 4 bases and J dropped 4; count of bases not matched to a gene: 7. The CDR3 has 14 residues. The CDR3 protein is CASSLRQGPYEQYF. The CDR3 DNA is TGCGCCAGCAGCCTACGACAGGGCCCTTACGAGCAGTACTTC.

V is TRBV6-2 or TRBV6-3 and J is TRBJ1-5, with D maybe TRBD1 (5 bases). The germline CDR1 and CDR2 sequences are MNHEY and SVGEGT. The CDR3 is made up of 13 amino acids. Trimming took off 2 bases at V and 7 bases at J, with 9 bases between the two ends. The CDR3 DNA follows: TGTGCCAGCAGTTACCCCGGGGGGCAGCCCCAGCATTTT. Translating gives CASSYPGGQPQHF.